This is a list of T cell receptor beta chains from one sample in a study of cytotoxic CD8 clonotypes in ibrutinib-treated CLL. This table comes from immunoSEQ multiplex PCR, and its TCRdb copy is limited to in-frame clones, with some not included. The repertoire includes roughly 180,000 clones, over 55% of them detected once, and over 10% sits in the top ten. The specimen was PBMCs, collected after 24 months of ibrutinib treatment. The receptors were gathered from a human donor with chronic lymphocytic leukemia. Both conserved end residues are part of each CDR3. Each record gives: clone size, D gene, J gene, V gene, CDR3 protein, CDR3 DNA. The D gene is left open where the match is weak. The size field is filled for only some rows; it gives once, few, many or a size class.

abundance: .; d_gene: .; j_gene: TRBJ2-7; v_gene: TRBV5-1; CDR3aa: CASSPEGTNTYEQYF; CDR3nt: TGCGCCAGCAGCCCGGAGGGGACGAACACCTACGAGCAGTACTTC
abundance: .; d_gene: .; j_gene: TRBJ2-2; v_gene: TRBV6-6; CDR3aa: CASSYGQGRSTGELFF; CDR3nt: TGTGCCAGCAGTTACGGGCAGGGAAGGAGCACCGGGGAGCTGTTTTTT
abundance: .; d_gene: .; j_gene: TRBJ1-1; v_gene: TRBV30; CDR3aa: CAWIGWARGTEAFF; CDR3nt: TGTGCCTGGATAGGATGGGCTCGGGGCACTGAAGCTTTCTTT
abundance: .; d_gene: .; j_gene: TRBJ2-7; v_gene: TRBV7-9; CDR3aa: CASSSPVVTVREQYF; CDR3nt: TGTGCCAGCAGCTCCCCCGTGGTGACAGTACGCGAGCAGTACTTC
abundance: .; d_gene: .; j_gene: TRBJ2-1; v_gene: TRBV29-1; CDR3aa: CSVGQSGRLGVEQFF; CDR3nt: TGCAGCGTCGGACAGTCCGGGAGGTTAGGGGTTGAGCAGTTCTTC
abundance: .; d_gene: .; j_gene: TRBJ2-5; v_gene: TRBV30; CDR3aa: CAWSVGLSQETQYF; CDR3nt: TGTGCCTGGAGTGTAGGGTTATCCCAAGAGACCCAGTACTTC
abundance: .; d_gene: .; j_gene: TRBJ1-4; v_gene: TRBV25-1; CDR3aa: CASSEQGQSNEKLFF; CDR3nt: TGTGCCAGCAGTGAACAGGGGCAGTCTAATGAAAAACTGTTTTTT
abundance: few; d_gene: .; j_gene: TRBJ2-7; v_gene: TRBV18; CDR3aa: CASSPFRETYEQYF; CDR3nt: TGTGCCAGCTCACCATTTCGGGAGACCTACGAGCAGTACTTC
abundance: .; d_gene: TRBD1; j_gene: TRBJ2-3; v_gene: TRBV2; CDR3aa: CASSTTGGSQYF; CDR3nt: TGTGCCAGCAGTACCACAGGGGGGTCGCAGTATTTT
abundance: few; d_gene: .; j_gene: TRBJ1-2; v_gene: TRBV19; CDR3aa: CASSRTRYGYTF; CDR3nt: TGTGCCAGTAGTAGGACTCGATATGGCTACACCTTC
abundance: .; d_gene: TRBD1; j_gene: TRBJ2-1; v_gene: TRBV6-5; CDR3aa: CASSPGQGARNEQFF; CDR3nt: TGTGCCAGCAGCCCCGGACAGGGGGCTAGAAATGAGCAGTTCTTC
abundance: .; d_gene: .; j_gene: TRBJ1-4; v_gene: TRBV6-5; CDR3aa: CASSATGPNEKLFF; CDR3nt: TGTGCCAGCAGCGCAACAGGGCCCAATGAAAAACTGTTTTTT
abundance: .; d_gene: TRBD1; j_gene: TRBJ2-7; v_gene: TRBV6-5; CDR3aa: CASSPTGNYEQYF; CDR3nt: TGTGCCAGCAGCCCGACAGGGAACTACGAGCAGTACTTC
abundance: .; d_gene: .; j_gene: TRBJ1-2; v_gene: TRBV7-9; CDR3aa: CASTNLNIYGYTF; CDR3nt: TGTGCCAGCACTAACTTGAACATTTATGGCTACACCTTC
abundance: .; d_gene: TRBD1; j_gene: TRBJ1-5; v_gene: TRBV7-6; CDR3aa: CASSLTGANQPQHF; CDR3nt: TGTGCCAGCAGCTTGACAGGGGCTAATCAGCCCCAGCATTTT
abundance: .; d_gene: .; j_gene: TRBJ2-7; v_gene: TRBV5-1; CDR3aa: CASRTQMDANYEQYF; CDR3nt: TGCGCCAGCAGGACGCAAATGGACGCAAACTACGAGCAGTACTTC
abundance: .; d_gene: TRBD1; j_gene: TRBJ1-3; v_gene: TRBV6-5; CDR3aa: CASSRDSRNTIYF; CDR3nt: TGTGCCAGCAGCCGGGACAGTCGAAACACCATATATTTT
abundance: .; d_gene: .; j_gene: TRBJ2-7; v_gene: TRBV19; CDR3aa: CASSTGVLGEQYF; CDR3nt: TGTGCCAGTAGTACAGGGGTTCTCGGGGAGCAGTACTTC
abundance: .; d_gene: .; j_gene: TRBJ1-2; v_gene: TRBV4-3; CDR3aa: CASSQDTSVAGGYTF; CDR3nt: TGCGCCAGCAGCCAAGATACATCGGTGGCGGGCGGCTACACCTTC
abundance: .; d_gene: TRBD1; j_gene: TRBJ1-2; v_gene: TRBV18; CDR3aa: CASSPQQGLANYGYTF; CDR3nt: TGTGCCAGCTCGCCTCAACAGGGGCTAGCTAACTATGGCTACACCTTC
abundance: .; d_gene: .; j_gene: TRBJ1-2; v_gene: TRBV5-1; CDR3aa: CASSLGRDYGYIF; CDR3nt: TGCGCCAGCAGCTTAGGGCGAGACTATGGCTACATCTTC
abundance: .; d_gene: TRBD2; j_gene: TRBJ2-7; v_gene: TRBV28; CDR3aa: CASSLPAGRVSGEQYF; CDR3nt: TGTGCCAGCAGTTTACCCGCAGGGAGGGTCTCGGGTGAGCAGTACTTC
abundance: .; d_gene: .; j_gene: TRBJ1-3; v_gene: TRBV6-6; CDR3aa: CASSYSAGSGNTIYF; CDR3nt: TGTGCCAGCAGTTACTCTGCAGGGTCTGGAAACACCATATATTTT
abundance: .; d_gene: TRBD1; j_gene: TRBJ2-7; v_gene: TRBV27; CDR3aa: CASSSPGQGYYEQYF; CDR3nt: TGTGCCAGCAGTTCCCCGGGACAGGGCTACTACGAGCAGTACTTC
abundance: .; d_gene: .; j_gene: TRBJ1-5; v_gene: TRBV18; CDR3aa: CASSPQGNDQPQHF; CDR3nt: TGTGCCAGCTCACCACAGGGTAACGATCAGCCCCAGCATTTT
abundance: .; d_gene: .; j_gene: TRBJ2-2; v_gene: TRBV7-7; CDR3aa: CASRRTATGELFF; CDR3nt: TGTGCCAGCAGGCGGACAGCCACCGGGGAGCTGTTTTTT
abundance: .; d_gene: TRBD2; j_gene: TRBJ2-7; v_gene: TRBV5-1; CDR3aa: CASSLADSGGTYEQYF; CDR3nt: TGCGCCAGCAGCTTGGCAGATAGCGGGGGGACCTACGAGCAGTACTTC